A single sample is the source of the 19 T cell receptor beta chains below, sequenced in a study of cytomegalovirus exposure and HLA in healthy donors (dated by TCRdb to about 2017). Library preparation was by the immunoSEQ multiplex PCR assay. For the multiplex PCR, a mixture combining 60 forward primers for TCR Vbeta segments and 13 reverse primers for TCR Jbeta segments was used. Imported from immuneACCESS, the table was reduced by TCRdb to in-frame sequences with V and J called. These copies leave out some clones; in studies compared against another copy, an unresolved V gene accounts for under half, and the cause of the remainder is not known. For this sample the table gives about 160,000 clones, of which 75% to 90% were detected only once. The ten largest account for about 6.3% of the sample. The sequencing sample was made of PBMCs. The receptor set was obtained from a male donor in good health and CMV-seropositive.

The chain couples TRBV5-6 to TRBJ2-7; perhaps TRBD1 as D (6 bases). The CDR3 sequence is 13 residues long. Germline V gene data show CDR1 as SGHDT and CDR2 as YYEEEE. Trimming stripped 2 bases from V and 2 bases from J, with 8 bases between. CDR3 DNA: TGTGCCAGCAGCTTCACAGGGACCTACGAGCAGTACTTC. It yields the protein CASSFTGTYEQYF.

This clone has more than one count but fewer than ten. V is TRBV7-3 and J is TRBJ2-7; 8 positions match TRBD2. The V gene end was trimmed by 2 bases and the J gene end by 2 bases; junction bases not matched to a gene: 8. From germline, CDR1 is SGHTA and CDR2 FQGTGA. The CDR3 totals 16 residues. CDR3 region: CASSLLGAGDAYEQYF. The CDR3 coding sequence is TGTGCCAGCAGCTTATTAGGAGCGGGAGATGCCTACGAGCAGTACTTC. Using reference TRBV7-3 and TRBJ2-7 for the parts outside the CDR3, the full variable domain is GAGVSQTPSNKVTEKGKYVELRCDPISGHTALYWYRQSLGQGPEFLIYFQGTGAADDSGLPNDRFFAVRPEGSVSTLKIQRTERGDSAVYLCASSLLGAGDAYEQYFGPGTRLTVT.

To note about this clone: The DNA is left out, because the CDR3 cannot be placed on it with certainty; the CDR3 is given as TCRdb lists it. The J gene is TRBJ1-6, the V gene TRBV28; the table names TRBD1, a call not compared with the DNA. CDR1 MDHEN and CDR2 SYDVKM come from the germline V gene. The CDR3 is 15 amino acids in total, end residues counted. CDR3: CASSFWPRGNSPLHF.

This chain connects TRBV9 to TRBJ1-2, with 11 bases that match TRBD1. The CDR3 is 18 residues long. Trimming removed 3 bases from V and 5 bases from J; junction bases left unmatched: 15. Germline lookup yields CDR1 SGDLS and CDR2 YYNGEE. The CDR3 region has the DNA TGTGCCAGCAGCGAATGGACAGGGGGCGAAGAAAGAGGTTATGGCTACACCTTC. Translating gives CASSEWTGGEERGYGYTF.

The CDR3 protein is CASSVREGPHNEQFF. The CDR3 bases are TGTGCCAGCAGCGTAAGGGAGGGCCCCCACAATGAGCAGTTCTTC. This rearrangement joins TRBV9 to TRBJ2-1; 7 bases map to TRBD2. Germline CDR1 is SGDLS and CDR2 is YYNGEE. This CDR3 spans 15 amino acids. Trimming took 1 base from V and 5 from J; bases not matched to a gene: 6.

This chain links TRBV27 with TRBJ1-5, with D hard to call. V was shortened by 6 bases and J by 2 bases, with 11 bases between the two germline ends. The germline CDR1 and CDR2 sequences are MNHEY and SMNVEV (reference sequence). The CDR3 contains 14 residues. CDR3 sequence: CASSPIGGNQPQHF. CDR3 in DNA: TGTGCCAGCAGCCCCATAGGAGGCAATCAGCCCCAGCATTTT.

This clone appeared a single time. The gene calls are TRBV30 and TRBJ1-1; TRBD1 agrees at 7 bases. Germline V gene sequence: CDR1 GTSNPN, CDR2 SVGIG (reference sequence). Losses at the gene ends were 2 bases for V and 0 bases for J; bases not matched to a gene: 6. This CDR3 is 15 amino acids long. The CDR3 reads CAWSPPGQMNTEAFF. CDR3 DNA sequence: TGTGCCTGGAGTCCACCGGGACAGATGAACACTGAAGCTTTCTTT.

The chain has TRBV15 and TRBJ1-5, with 9 bases aligning to TRBD1. Germline V gives CDR1 LNHNV, CDR2 YYDKDF (reference sequence). After removal of 4 bases from V and 4 bases from J, the junction contained 5 bases not matched to a gene. The CDR3 is 15 amino acids. In nucleotides, the CDR3 is TGTGCCACCAGCACCGGGACAGGGTTGAATCAGCCCCAGCATTTT. Translation: CATSTGTGLNQPQHF.

The CDR3 nucleotides are TGTGCCTGGAGTGTAAGTCTAGCCGCGAATGAGCAGTTCTTC. Translated: CAWSVSLAANEQFF. The rearrangement links TRBV30 to TRBJ2-1; weak D call: TRBD2 (5 bases). Per the germline V gene, CDR1 is GTSNPN and CDR2 is SVGIG (reference sequence). V was clipped by 0 bases and J by 7 bases, with 13 bases between them. CDR3 size: 14 residues.

This clone showed up just a few times. Sequence at one end of the junction differs from germline and may be a read error. This chain joins TRBV7-9 and TRBJ2-7, with 8 bases identical to TRBD1. This CDR3 is built from 17 residues. Germline CDR1 and CDR2: SEHNR and FQNEAQ (reference sequence). DNA for the CDR3: TGTTCCAGCAGCTTAGCGAACTCGGGACAGGACTCCTACGAGCAGTACTTC. It codes for CSSSLANSGQDSYEQYF.

V gene TRBV5-6 combines with J gene TRBJ2-3, with 7 bases fitting TRBD2. This CDR3 is built from 15 residues. Germline CDR1 is SGHDT and CDR2 is YYEEEE. With 0 bases clipped from V and 2 bases from J, the junction kept 3 bases outside the gene matches. The CDR3 loop reads CASSLVAGVTDTQYF. The CDR3 DNA follows: TGTGCCAGCAGCTTGGTGGCGGGGGTCACAGATACGCAGTATTTT.

This clone was detected once. This chain uses TRBV6-1 with TRBJ2-4; tentative D call: TRBD2 (5 bases). V dropped 8 bases and J dropped 0 bases, with 14 bases sitting between them. CDR3 length: 15 residues. Looked up from germline, CDR1 is MNHNS and CDR2 is SASEGT. The CDR3, as DNA: TGTGCCAGCGGCACGGGGTCCCTAGCCAAAAACATTCAGTACTTC. Its protein is CASGTGSLAKNIQYF.

The genes are TRBV7-2 and TRBJ2-5; 7 bases map to TRBD1. With V trimmed by 4 bases and J by 8 bases, 16 bases remained unmatched. The CDR3 runs to 16 residues. Germline V gene sequence: CDR1 SGHTA, CDR2 FQGNSA. The DNA of the CDR3 is TGTGCCAGCAGCTCCCTCAGGGGGACCGACTATGGAACCCAGTACTTC. Translating gives CASSSLRGTDYGTQYF.

The CDR3 bases are TGTGCCATCAGTCCTAGGGGGGGGAGCTCCTACAATGAGCAGTTCTTC. This gives the protein CAISPRGGSSYNEQFF. This chain links TRBV10-3 with TRBJ2-1; weak D call: TRBD2 (7 bases). The CDR3 consists of 16 residues. V lost 5 bases, J lost 0 bases, and 14 bases lay in between. CDR1 and CDR2 (germline): ENHRY, SYGVKD.

V and J are TRBV6-6 and TRBJ1-3; D is possibly TRBD1 (6 bases). Deletions cut 7 bases from V and 4 bases from J, with 17 bases between. Germline V gene data show CDR1 as MNHNY and CDR2 as SVGAGI (reference sequence). This CDR3 region has 15 residues. DNA of the CDR3: TGTGCCAGCATCGACCCGGGGACATCCGGAAACACCATATATTTT. Translating gives CASIDPGTSGNTIYF.

The chain links TRBV27 to TRBJ1-1; D not resolved. CDR3 length: 14 amino acids. The germline V gene encodes CDR1 MNHEY and CDR2 SMNVEV (reference sequence). V dropped 3 bases and J dropped 3 bases, with 11 bases sitting between them. The DNA for the CDR3 is TGTGCCAGCAGTTTTGCGAGTTTGCACACTGAAGCTTTCTTT. Amino acid sequence: CASSFASLHTEAFF.

This chain joins TRBV28 and TRBJ1-6, with 8 bases lining up with TRBD1. Germline CDR1 and CDR2: MDHEN and SYDVKM. Losses at the gene ends were 4 bases for V and 8 bases for J; bases not matched to a gene: 7. The CDR3 loop spans 15 amino acids. Here the CDR3 reads CASSSTGQGYSPLHF. CDR3 nucleotides: TGTGCCAGCAGTTCGACAGGACAGGGTTATTCACCCCTCCACTTT.

The rearrangement links TRBV7-9 to TRBJ1-1; 7 nucleotides agree with TRBD1. V dropped 1 base and J dropped 7; count of bases not matched to a gene: 6. Germline V lookup: CDR1 SEHNR, CDR2 FQNEAQ (reference sequence). The CDR3 totals 14 residues. The CDR3 sequence is CASSLEDRWDEAFF. The CDR3 DNA is TGTGCCAGCAGCTTAGAGGACAGGTGGGATGAAGCTTTCTTT.

This chain uses TRBV6-1 with TRBJ1-6; TRBD1 agrees at 7 bases. Germline loops: CDR1 MNHNS, CDR2 SASEGT. V lost 5 bases to trimming and J lost 10 bases; unmatched junction nucleotides: 5. This CDR3 has 13 amino acids. CDR3 sequence reads: CASSRQGGSPLHF. Here the CDR3 DNA reads TGTGCCAGCAGTAGACAGGGTGGGTCACCCCTCCACTTT.